The rows below give T cell receptor beta chains drawn from one sample of a study of tumor-infiltrating lymphocytes in primary liver carcinoma. Using its own MiXCR run on the multiplex PCR reads, TCRdb lists one record per CDR3 protein. This table has 250,000 to 400,000 distinct CDR3 sequences, roughly 60% appearing once. Sequencing input: peripheral blood. These receptors were taken from a man in his forties with primary liver carcinoma and hepatitis B virus infection. Both conserved end residues are trimmed from each CDR3.

j_call,v_call,cdr3_aa
TRBJ2-1,TRBV29-1,SVGLYGEQF
TRBJ2-1,TRBV11-2,ASSVNLAGVGETPY
TRBJ2-2,TRBV6-1,VSSGEIGELF
TRBJ1-6,TRBV30,AWSIDRNSPLH
TRBJ2-3,TRBV6-2/TRBV6-3,ASRVRTVQEFVTHY
TRBJ2-7,TRBV6-6,ASRLTRGSSYEEY
TRBJ1-4,TRBV7-8,ASSEIPGGNEKLF
-,TRBV5-1,ASSLSATSELYEQF
TRBJ1-4,TRBV30,VWRAANEKLF
TRBJ2-5,TRBV30,AWSVYRQRETQY
TRBJ2-2,TRBV29-1,GVGRDAAVELF
TRBJ1-1,TRBV29-1,SVNTGKVNTEAF
TRBJ2-5,TRBV5-6,ASSPTPSGTQY
TRBJ1-6,TRBV6-2/TRBV6-3,ASSYWGQDSPLH
TRBJ2-2,TRBV14,ASSAPLRQGYAGELF
TRBJ1-2,TRBV29-1,SVEGRTRDYCGYT